This T cell receptor (beta chain) was found in a study of Ad26.COV2.S vaccination and SARS-CoV-2 variants. Described treatment: roughly 19 received Ad26.COV2.S at low or high dose, single or two shots; roughly five received placebo; per-sample allocation not given. Sampling took place 63 days after the first vaccine or placebo injection. This clone was detected many times. Trimming left V 3 bases short and J 8 bases short, with 22 bases between. Germline V gives CDR1 SGHTA, CDR2 FQGNSA. This CDR3 has 16 amino acids. Sequenced by immunoSEQ multiplex PCR; TCRdb stores in-frame clones only, minus some. Of fewer than 300,000 clones in the sample, 80% to 90% were seen once.

The chain employs TRBV7-2 and TRBJ1-2; D gene ambiguous. This material consisted of peripheral blood, taken in a trial of Ad26.COV2.S vaccine versus placebo. This receptor was taken from a person between 18 and 59 years old who received the Ad26.COV2.S COVID-19 vaccine or a placebo. The CDR3 region has the DNA TGTGCCAGCAGCTTGGGCTCCCTGATCCTAGACGAGGGCTACACCTTC. The encoded protein is CASSLGSLILDEGYTF.